This T cell receptor (beta chain) comes out of a study of blood T cell repertoires in COVID-19. Profiled with immunoSEQ multiplex PCR; TCRdb holds only in-frame clones, not every one. The sample lists some 150,000 clones; roughly 90% were seen once. The V end lost 0 bases, the J end lost 4 bases, and 10 bases lay between the germline ends. The length of the CDR3 is 14 residues. Germline V lookup: CDR1 SGHDT, CDR2 YYEEEE. V usage is TRBV5-6 and J usage is TRBJ1-1, with no clear D. The TCR originated in a human donor in a cohort sampled during active COVID-19. Sample: peripheral blood. The CDR3 coding sequence is TGTGCCAGCAGCTTGGCCTTGTACAGCACTGAAGCTTTCTTT. As protein: CASSLALYSTEAFF.